Shown below are 7 T cell receptor beta chains from a single sample sequenced in a study of blood T cell repertoires in COVID-19. Method: immunoSEQ multiplex PCR; TCRdb's copy keeps in-frame clones and lacks some. The table records approximately 440,000 clones, 90% of them present only once. The material sequenced was PBMCs or T cells enriched from blood (not recorded which). The receptors were sampled from a man aged 18 to 35 who had recovered from COVID-19.

The chain carries TRBV9 and TRBJ2-2, with D perhaps TRBD1 (6 bases). Trimming pared 0 bases from V and 5 bases from J, leaving 11 bases between. The CDR3 has 15 residues. The germline V gene has CDR1 SGDLS and CDR2 YYNGEE. In DNA, the CDR3 is TGTGCCAGCAGCGTAGGGGGACATCAAACCGGGGAGCTGTTTTTT. Residues: CASSVGGHQTGELFF.

This clone was seen only a few times. The CDR3 region is CASSQGTGGLVEQYF. Here the CDR3 DNA reads TGTGCCAGCAGCCAGGGGACAGGGGGTCTCGTCGAGCAGTACTTC. The chain joins TRBV3-1 (or the pseudogene TRBV3-2) to TRBJ2-7; 11 bases align to TRBD1. Germline assignment: CDR1 LGHDT and CDR2 YNNKEL (reference sequence). The junction had 7 bases not matched to a gene; V was cut back by 3 bases and J by 6 bases. CDR3 length: 15 residues.

The gene calls are TRBV3-1 (or the pseudogene TRBV3-2) and TRBJ2-7, with 7 bases that match TRBD1. Germline CDR1 LGHDT, CDR2 YNNKEL (reference sequence). There are 15 residues in the CDR3. Unmatched junction bases numbered 9, after V lost 3 bases and J lost 4 bases. The CDR3 protein is CASSQNTGVWYEQYF. The CDR3 DNA is TGTGCCAGCAGCCAGAATACAGGGGTATGGTACGAGCAGTACTTC.

This chain joins TRBV11-2 and TRBJ1-1, with D possibly matching TRBD1 (6 bases). The CDR3 is 15 amino acids. V was trimmed by 0 bases and J by 2 bases, leaving 10 bases between them. Per the germline V gene, CDR1 is SGHAT and CDR2 is FQNNGV. The CDR3 is CASSLDRGINTEAFF. CDR3 sequence (DNA): TGTGCCAGCAGCTTAGATAGGGGGATCAACACTGAAGCTTTCTTT.

This chain uses TRBV7-6 with TRBJ2-7; 11 bases map to TRBD2. CDR1 is SGHVS and CDR2 is FNYEAQ in the germline V gene. This CDR3 is 19 amino acids long. J was trimmed by 4 bases and V by 5 bases; bases with no gene match: 19. CDR3 sequence: CASSTEYGTSGAGVYEQYF. The CDR3 nucleotides are TGTGCCAGCAGCACAGAATACGGGACTAGCGGCGCGGGGGTGTACGAGCAGTACTTC.

The V call is TRBV10-3, the J call TRBJ2-7; D may be TRBD1 (9 bases). Germline V lookup: CDR1 ENHRY, CDR2 SYGVKD. The CDR3 runs 17 residues. Deletions cut 5 bases from V and 3 bases from J, with 23 bases between. In DNA form, the CDR3 reads TGTGCCATCAGTTCGGGACAGGGTACCCGGGAGGGCTACGAGCAGTACTTC. It codes for CAISSGQGTREGYEQYF.

This chain joins TRBV10-1 and TRBJ1-3; a weak D match, TRBD1 (5 bases). Trimming removed 6 bases from V and 4 bases from J, with 7 bases in between. CDR1 is WNHNN and CDR2 is SYGVQD in the germline V gene (reference sequence). The CDR3 has 12 residues. CDR3 nucleotide sequence: TGCGCCAGCAGCGACAGCGGAAACACCATATATTTT. This sequence encodes CASSDSGNTIYF.